The TCR beta chain under discussion was sequenced for a study of cytomegalovirus exposure and HLA in healthy donors. PCR amplification relied on 60 Vbeta primers (plus 13 Jbeta primers). Sequencing was performed with immunoSEQ multiplex PCR; in TCRdb, only in-frame clones are kept and a portion is missing. This table holds 150,000 to 160,000 clones, roughly 70% found once. General study points: Previous analysis showed most TCR beta V segments were productive about 87% or about 30% of the time. Among the CMV-associated chains, a few were confirmed in vitro as specific for CMV antigens. Per a later analysis, about 18,000 TCR beta sequences showed association with HLA alleles at 0.05 false discovery rate.

Germline V gene lookup returns CDR1 SGDLS and CDR2 YYNGEE. The CDR3 contains 17 residues. The V gene end was trimmed by 4 bases and the J gene end by 1 base; junction bases not matched to a gene: 11. This clone was recorded once. The antigen remains undetermined. This sequence was found in a young man in good health and CMV-seronegative. The chain combines TRBV9 with TRBJ2-3, with 8 bases matching TRBD2. Sequencing used PBMCs. The CDR3 loop reads CASSPPSGRGGTDTQYF. The CDR3, as DNA: TGTGCCAGCAGCCCACCCTCGGGGCGGGGGGGCACAGATACGCAGTATTTT.